The 21 T cell receptor beta chains in this list originate from one sample, sequenced in a study of shared clonotypes between healthy human individuals. The protocol was immunoSEQ multiplex PCR, while the TCRdb copy is restricted to in-frame clones and leaves out a portion. The repertoire holds 470,000 or so clones, with roughly 80% as singletons. Sequencing was carried out using PBMCs. Every receptor here comes from a middle-aged woman in good health. Some clones in this sample may be carry-over from other donors' samples.

This clone has just a few counts. The chain combines TRBV28 with TRBJ1-4, with D possibly TRBD1 on 5 matching bases. Germline CDR1 is MDHEN and CDR2 is SYDVKM. Trimming left V 2 bases short and J 6 bases short, with 13 bases between. This CDR3 spans 15 amino acids. In nucleotides, the CDR3 is TGTGCCAGCAGTTTACAGGGTCGATACTATGAAAAACTGTTTTTT. Protein sequence: CASSLQGRYYEKLFF.

This rearrangement joins TRBV2 to TRBJ2-5; 7 bases align to TRBD2. This CDR3 spans 15 amino acids. V lost 5 bases to trimming and J lost 2 bases; unmatched junction nucleotides: 8. CDR1 SNHLY and CDR2 FYNNEI come from the germline V gene. The CDR3 is CASSLLADGQETQYF. The CDR3 DNA reads TGTGCCAGCAGTTTGCTAGCGGATGGGCAAGAGACCCAGTACTTC.

The rearrangement joins TRBV5-4 to TRBJ1-3; D gene uncertain. This CDR3 contains 15 residues. V was cut by 0 bases and J by 0 bases, with 7 bases left in between. Germline V CDR1 and CDR2: SGHNT, YYREEE (reference sequence). CDR3 DNA sequence: TGTGCCAGCAGCTTGGGACGGAGCTCTGGAAACACCATATATTTT. Protein: CASSLGRSSGNTIYF.

V is TRBV20-1 and J is TRBJ1-5; TRBD1 might be the D (5 bases). The CDR3 has 11 residues. Germline V lookup: CDR1 DFQATT, CDR2 SNEGSKA (reference sequence). The V end was cut by 6 bases, the J end by 9 bases, with 12 bases between. In DNA, the CDR3 is TGCAGTGCCCAGGGCGAGGGGCCCCAGCATTTT. Residues: CSAQGEGPQHF.

A note on this clone: It differs at one base from a far larger clone, so likely a read error. The chain is built from TRBV2 and TRBJ2-7; D is perhaps TRBD1 or TRBD2 (5 bases each). Germline V lookup: CDR1 SNHLY, CDR2 FYNNEI. Trimming shortened V by 6 bases and J by 6 bases, and 18 bases separated the two germline ends. The CDR3 extends over 14 amino acids. The CDR3 loop reads CASRSRDASAEQYF. The CDR3 DNA reads as TGTGCCAGCAGGTCCCGGGACGCCTCGGCCGAGCAGTACTTC. Combining the CDR3 with reference TRBV2 and TRBJ2-7 gives the whole variable domain EPEVTQTPSHQVTQMGQEVILRCVPISNHLYFYWYRQILGQKVEFLVSFYNNEISEKSEIFDDQFSVERPDGSNFTLKIRSTKLEDSAMYFCASRSRDASAEQYFGPGTRLTVT.

The V call is TRBV19, the J call TRBJ2-1; perhaps TRBD2 as D (5 bases). Looked up from germline, CDR1 is LNHDA and CDR2 is SQIVND (reference sequence). The CDR3 covers 14 residues. V was clipped by 3 bases and J by 5 bases, with 11 bases between them. This CDR3 is CASSIPGLHNEQFF. The CDR3 DNA sequence: TGTGCCAGTAGTATCCCAGGACTCCACAATGAGCAGTTCTTC. The whole variable domain, remainder taken from reference TRBV19 and TRBJ2-1, is DGGITQSPKYLFRKEGQNVTLSCEQNLNHDAMYWYRQDPGQGLRLIYYSQIVNDFQKGDIAEGYSVSREKKESFPLTVTSAQKNPTAFYLCASSIPGLHNEQFFGPGTRLTVL.

This chain connects TRBV18 to TRBJ2-1; 10 positions agree with TRBD2. The junction had 3 bases not matched to a gene; V was cut back by 4 bases and J by 6 bases. CDR1 and CDR2 (germline): KGHSH, LQKENI. The CDR3 length is 14 residues. CDR3 sequence reads: CASSLTSGPNEQFF. For the CDR3, the DNA is TGTGCCAGCTCACTGACTAGCGGGCCCAATGAGCAGTTCTTC.

The CDR3 DNA reads TGTGCCACCAGCAGGATACCGGGACAGGGGGCCGACGAGCAGTACTTC. Translated, it gives CATSRIPGQGADEQYF. V is TRBV15 and J is TRBJ2-7; 12 nucleotides align to TRBD1. V lost 3 bases and J lost 5; bases outside the gene matches: 8. The CDR3 runs to 16 residues. Germline CDR1 is LNHNV and CDR2 is YYDKDF (reference sequence). Looking up the rest from reference TRBV15 and TRBJ2-7 gives the full variable domain: DAMVIQNPRYQVTQFGKPVTLSCSQTLNHNVMYWYQQKSSQAPKLLFHYYDKDFNNEADTPDNFQSRRPNTSFCFLDIRSPGLGDTAMYLCATSRIPGQGADEQYFGPGTRLTVT.

The V and J genes are TRBV7-2 and TRBJ1-2, with a tentative D call TRBD1 (5 bases). The CDR3 is 13 residues long. Germline V gives CDR1 SGHTA, CDR2 FQGNSA. V was cut by 2 bases and J by 7 bases, with 11 bases left in between. CDR3 in DNA: TGTGCCAGCAGCTTAATGGGAGGGGCTGGCTACACCTTC. Amino acids: CASSLMGGAGYTF.

In the case of this clone: One end of the junction varies from germline; a read error may be responsible. The chain couples TRBV11-2 to TRBJ2-5; 13 positions agree with TRBD2. The CDR3 length is 18 residues. From germline, CDR1 is SGHAT and CDR2 FQNNGV. CDR3 bases: TGTGCCAGCAGCCCAGGACTAGCGGGAGCGGTGGATCAAGGGACCCAGTACTTC. Translation gives CASSPGLAGAVDQGTQYF.

This clone turned up a few times. In DNA form, the CDR3 reads TGTGCCAGCAGCCAGGACAGGTTGCATGCCTATGGCTACACCTTC. Its translation: CASSQDRLHAYGYTF. V gene TRBV7-2 combines with J gene TRBJ1-2, with 7 bases identical to TRBD1. The CDR3 sequence is 15 residues long. Germline V CDR1 and CDR2: SGHTA, FQGNSA. The trim removed 5 bases at V and 4 bases at J, leaving 10 bases unmatched.

About this clone itself: An end of the junction differs from the germline gene, which may be a read error. Other DNA sequences within the sample encode an identical CDR3. The genes are TRBV7-9 and TRBJ2-6; weak D call: TRBD1 (5 bases). This CDR3 region has 14 residues. Germline assignment: CDR1 SEHNR and CDR2 FQNEAQ (reference sequence). The CDR3 coding sequence is TGTGCCAGCATCCCTCCCTCTGGGGCCAATGTCCTGGCTTTC. Its protein product is CASIPPSGANVLAF.

The chain links TRBV7-6 to TRBJ2-7; D is undetermined. Trimming removed 5 bases at V and 4 bases at J, with 12 bases between. The CDR3 totals 13 residues. The germline gives CDR1 SGHVS, CDR2 FNYEAQ. In nucleotides, the CDR3 is TGTGCCAGCAGCCAAGATGCGGCGTACGAGCAGTACTTC. Its translation: CASSQDAAYEQYF. Supplemented by reference TRBV7-6 and TRBJ2-7, the full variable domain reads GAGVSQSPRYKVTKRGQDVALRCDPISGHVSLYWYRQALGQGPEFLTYFNYEAQQDKSGLPNDRFSAERPEGSISTLTIQRTEQRDSAMYRCASSQDAAYEQYFGPGTRLTVT.

The V call is TRBV14, the J call TRBJ2-1; 9 nucleotides agree with TRBD2. In germline, CDR1 is SGHDN, CDR2 FVKESK. The CDR3 is made up of 17 amino acids. The V segment lost 0 bases and the J segment 7 bases; nucleotides outside the gene matches: 10. The CDR3 spells CASSQDGISGRRNEQFF. DNA for the CDR3: TGTGCCAGCAGCCAAGATGGGATCAGCGGGAGGCGAAATGAGCAGTTCTTC.

The rearrangement uses TRBV30 and TRBJ2-1; 7 bases agree with TRBD2. The CDR3 sequence is 13 residues long. After removal of 0 bases from V and 7 bases from J, the junction contained 3 bases not matched to a gene. Germline V gene sequence: CDR1 GTSNPN, CDR2 SVGIG (reference sequence). CDR3 amino acids: CAWSVAGVNEQFF. The CDR3 DNA is TGTGCCTGGAGTGTCGCGGGAGTGAATGAGCAGTTCTTC.

A word on this clone: A much larger clone differs from this one at a single base, so this may be a read error. Other DNA sequences in the sample encode the same CDR3. The V call is TRBV30, the J call TRBJ2-7, with D possibly matching TRBD2 (5 bases). V lost 1 base and J lost 5, with 15 bases in between. The CDR3 sequence is 14 residues long. CDR1 is GTSNPN and CDR2 is SVGIG in the germline V gene (reference sequence). CDR3 residues: CAWSGERLANEQYF. CDR3 DNA: TGTGCCTGGAGTGGGGAGAGGCTGGCCAACGAGCAGTACTTC.

With respect to this clone: A far bigger clonotype differs at one base, so this is likely a read error. The V and J genes are TRBV11-1 and TRBJ1-1; D is unresolved. Trimming pared 2 bases from V and 8 bases from J, leaving 9 bases between. This CDR3 spans 12 amino acids. Germline lookup yields CDR1 SGHAT and CDR2 FQDESV (reference sequence). As DNA, the CDR3 is TGTGCCAGCAGCTTAAATGGCGGGGAAGCTTTCTTT. Amino acids: CASSLNGGEAFF.

The V gene is TRBV5-1, the J gene TRBJ2-5; D tentatively reads TRBD1 or TRBD2 (5 bases each). CDR1 SGHRS and CDR2 YFSETQ come from the germline V gene. The CDR3 runs to 16 residues. V lost 2 bases and J 4 bases, leaving 18 bases between the germline ends. The CDR3 DNA reads as TGCGCCAGCAGCTTTAGTGGTGTAGGGACCGGAGAGACCCAGTACTTC. Its translation: CASSFSGVGTGETQYF.

The V call is TRBV2, the J call TRBJ1-2; 8 nucleotides line up with TRBD1. The CDR3 has 12 amino acids. Looked up from germline, CDR1 is SNHLY and CDR2 is FYNNEI. With 3 bases clipped from V and 6 bases from J, the junction kept 0 bases outside the gene matches. The CDR3 bases are TGTGCCAGCAGTGACAGGGGGCATGGCTACACCTTC. Translated, it gives CASSDRGHGYTF.

The chain combines TRBV21-1 with TRBJ2-7; whether TRBD1, the table's D call, matches the DNA was not checked. TRBV21-1 is a pseudogene. The CDR3 covers 13 residues. CDR3 region: CASTQGPTYEQYF. As DNA, the CDR3 is TGTGCCAGCACCCAGGGGCCGACCTACGAGCAGTACTTC.

The rearrangement uses TRBV6-5 and TRBJ2-2; 8 nucleotides match TRBD1. Unmatched junction bases numbered 6, after V lost 6 bases and J lost 3 bases. CDR3 size: 15 residues. CDR1 MNHEY and CDR2 SVGAGI come from the germline V gene. CDR3 protein: CASSPGQGYTGELFF. CDR3 nucleotide sequence: TGTGCCAGCAGCCCCGGACAGGGCTACACCGGGGAGCTGTTTTTT.